The 32 T cell receptor beta chains given below trace back to one sample, sequenced in a study of blood T cell repertoires in COVID-19. Sequencing used immunoSEQ multiplex PCR; TCRdb keeps in-frame clones, though not all of them. This sample has 200,000 or so clones, with around 84% found just once. The sequenced material came from peripheral blood. Receptors were obtained from a man aged 30-40 years with active or convalescent COVID-19.

This chain connects TRBV7-9 to TRBJ2-1; 12 bases match TRBD2. Germline CDR1 is SEHNR and CDR2 is FQNEAQ (reference sequence). V trimming: 0 bases; J trimming: 5 bases; junction bases outside the gene matches: 2. This CDR3 region has 16 residues. In DNA, the CDR3 is TGTGCCAGCAGCTTAGCGCCTAGCGGGGGGGACAATGAGCAGTTCTTC. This codes for CASSLAPSGGDNEQFF.

CDR3 nucleotides: TGTGCCGTAGAAAGGGGTGCGACAGGGAATTCACCCCTCCACTTT. Amino acid sequence: CAVERGATGNSPLHF. The chain links TRBV7-9 to TRBJ1-6; 7 bases agree with TRBD1. CDR1 SEHNR and CDR2 FQNEAQ come from the germline V gene (reference sequence). The CDR3 is 15 amino acids. V lost 11 bases, J lost 7 bases, and 14 bases stayed unmatched.

The J gene is TRBJ1-2, the V gene TRBV16, with a tentative D call TRBD1 (5 bases). The CDR3 is 12 residues long. Trimming took off 2 bases at V and 14 bases at J, with 15 bases between the two ends. Looked up from germline, CDR1 is KGHSY and CDR2 is FQNENV. The CDR3 DNA sequence: TGTGCCAGCAGCCAACGTACGCAAGGGGAAACCTTC. This sequence encodes CASSQRTQGETF.

The chain uses TRBV5-1 and TRBJ2-7; weak D call: TRBD1 (6 bases). Germline CDR1 and CDR2: SGHRS and YFSETQ. V lost 2 bases to trimming and J lost 3 bases, with 12 bases between them. This CDR3 region has 14 residues. As DNA, the CDR3 is TGCGCCAGCAGCTTCGATGGACAGTTCTACGAGCAGTACGTC. This sequence encodes CASSFDGQFYEQYV.

This chain uses TRBV2 with TRBJ2-5, with 10 bases lining up with TRBD1. The CDR3 covers 14 residues. Trimming at V came to 6 bases and at J to 3 bases, leaving 4 bases not matched to a gene. Germline assignment: CDR1 SNHLY and CDR2 FYNNEI. CDR3 bases: TGTGCCAGCAGGCCGACAGGGGGCAAAGAGACCCAGTACTTC. As protein: CASRPTGGKETQYF.

The chain carries TRBV10-1 and TRBJ2-3; tentatively, D is TRBD2 (6 bases). The CDR3 has 13 amino acids. Trimming shortened V by 11 bases and J by 5 bases, and 17 bases separated the two germline ends. Germline V gene data show CDR1 as WNHNN and CDR2 as SYGVQD (reference sequence). CDR3 region: CASSGLARDTQYF. DNA of the CDR3: TGCGCCTCAAGCGGGTTAGCTCGAGATACGCAGTATTTT.

This clone was seen a handful of times. The chain employs TRBV5-6 and TRBJ1-1; D is ambiguous. The CDR3 loop spans 13 amino acids. Looked up from germline, CDR1 is SGHDT and CDR2 is YYEEEE. Between the trimmed V and J ends, which lost 2 bases and 1 base, there was a span of 6 bases. The CDR3 DNA sequence: TGTGCCAGCAGCTTAACAGAGAACACTGAAGCTTTCTTT. Translated, it gives CASSLTENTEAFF. Full variable domain (outside the CDR3, taken from reference TRBV5-6 and TRBJ1-1): DAGVTQSPTHLIKTRGQQVTLRCSPKSGHDTVSWYQQALGQGPQFIFQYYEEEERQRGNFPDRFSGHQFPNYSSELNVNALLLGDSALYLCASSLTENTEAFFGQGTRLTVV.

V and J are TRBV7-2 and TRBJ2-1, with a weak D call TRBD2 (6 bases). Trimming removed 5 bases at V and 6 bases at J, with 23 bases between. CDR1 SGHTA and CDR2 FQGNSA come from the germline V gene. This CDR3 spans 17 amino acids. The CDR3 sequence is CASSLVPLGAGPNEQFF. The CDR3 region has the DNA TGTGCCAGCAGCCTCGTGCCTTTGGGTGCGGGACCCAATGAGCAGTTCTTC.

This chain joins TRBV7-9 and TRBJ2-2; tentative D call: TRBD1 (5 bases). The CDR3 has 16 amino acids. The germline gives CDR1 SEHNR, CDR2 FQNEAQ (reference sequence). The ends were cut back, 2 bases at V and 6 bases at J, with 16 bases in the middle. The CDR3 reads CASSLTSQDPAGELFF. The CDR3 region has the DNA TGTGCCAGCAGCTTAACATCACAGGACCCTGCCGGGGAGCTGTTTTTT.

This clone was found once. The chain is built from TRBV7-2 and TRBJ2-3, with TRBD2 matching 9 bases. Per the germline V gene, CDR1 is SGHTA and CDR2 is FQGNSA. The CDR3 totals 16 residues. V lost 2 bases to trimming and J lost 4 bases; unmatched junction nucleotides: 7. The CDR3 nucleotides are TGTGCCAGCAGCTTAAAACTAGCGGGTGCCTCAGATACGCAGTATTTT. This gives the protein CASSLKLAGASDTQYF.

The V and J genes are TRBV30 and TRBJ2-2, with D tentatively TRBD1 (6 bases). The CDR3 covers 17 residues. Germline values: CDR1 GTSNPN, CDR2 SVGIG (reference sequence). Trimming removed 0 bases from V and 6 bases from J, with 20 bases in between. The CDR3 DNA is TGTGCCTGGAGTGTATTAGCCGCAGGGGTTCGCCCCGGGGAGCTGTTTTTT. As protein: CAWSVLAAGVRPGELFF.

This clone was seen a single time. This chain uses TRBV7-8 with TRBJ1-1; no definite D call. The V end lost 1 base, the J end lost 3 bases, and 6 bases lay between the germline ends. The CDR3 runs 13 residues. Looked up from germline, CDR1 is SGHVS and CDR2 is FQNEAQ. The CDR3, as DNA: TGTGCCAGCAGCTTAGTGGAGTACACTGAAGCTTTCTTT. Translating gives CASSLVEYTEAFF.

This clone occurred many times. The gene calls are TRBV4-3 and TRBJ2-2; TRBD2 matches 9 bases. Germline-derived CDR1 and CDR2 are LGHNA and YSLEER. The length of the CDR3 is 17 residues. The J segment lost 5 bases and the V segment lost 0 bases, leaving 7 bases of the junction unmatched. CDR3 coding DNA: TGCGCCAGCAGCCAAGATATAGCGGGAGTTCGGACCGGGGAGCTGTTTTTT. Translated: CASSQDIAGVRTGELFF.

This chain links TRBV2 with TRBJ2-5, with a weak D call TRBD1 (5 bases). CDR3 length equals 14 residues. Germline V gene lookup returns CDR1 SNHLY and CDR2 FYNNEI. Trimming stripped 6 bases from V and 4 bases from J, with 15 bases between. CDR3 amino acids: CASSELRVGETQYF. The CDR3, as DNA: TGTGCCAGCAGCGAGCTCAGGGTTGGAGAGACCCAGTACTTC.

The V call is TRBV6-4, the J call TRBJ2-2; TRBD2 might be the D (5 bases). Germline CDR1 MRHNA, CDR2 SNTAGT. Trimming removed 4 bases from V and 3 bases from J, with 12 bases in between. There are 15 residues in the CDR3. Here the CDR3 DNA reads TGTGCCAGCAGTGTTCTAGCAGACTACACCGGGGAGCTGTTTTTT. Encoded protein: CASSVLADYTGELFF.

The rearrangement joins TRBV6-2 or TRBV6-3 to TRBJ2-5; TRBD1 agrees at 7 bases. After removal of 5 bases from V and 4 bases from J, the junction contained 13 bases not matched to a gene. This CDR3 region has 16 residues. From germline, CDR1 is MNHEY and CDR2 SVGEGT. The CDR3 sequence: CASSITTPRGRETQYF. The CDR3 DNA sequence: TGTGCCAGCAGTATCACTACTCCCAGGGGGAGAGAGACCCAGTACTTC.

J is TRBJ1-1 and V is TRBV2, with 7 positions matching TRBD1. The germline V gene encodes CDR1 SNHLY and CDR2 FYNNEI. This CDR3 comprises 14 residues. Trimming at V came to 5 bases and at J to 4 bases, leaving 7 bases not matched to a gene. The CDR3 DNA reads TGTGCCAGCAGTCGCGAGGGGGCGGCCACTGAAGCTTTCTTT. Its protein product is CASSREGAATEAFF.

This chain connects TRBV7-9 to TRBJ2-1; 9 bases agree with TRBD1. CDR1 SEHNR and CDR2 FQNEAQ come from the germline V gene (reference sequence). The CDR3 has 16 residues. J gave up 7 bases and V 2 bases, and 9 bases lay outside the gene matches. The CDR3 DNA reads as TGTGCCAGCAGCTTAACCGGGACAGGGCGGCCTAATGAGCAGTTCTTC. It specifies CASSLTGTGRPNEQFF.

The J gene is TRBJ2-7, the V gene TRBV2; 11 bases fit TRBD2. The junction had 4 bases not matched to a gene; V was cut back by 6 bases and J by 0 bases. Germline V gives CDR1 SNHLY, CDR2 FYNNEI. This CDR3 contains 15 residues. CDR3 nucleotides: TGTGCCAGCAGGTTCACTAGCGGGAGCTCCTACGAGCAGTACGTC. Translation: CASRFTSGSSYEQYV.

The J gene is TRBJ2-5, the V gene TRBV6-2 or TRBV6-3; D is ambiguous. This CDR3 is 14 amino acids long. Germline CDR1 is MNHEY and CDR2 is SVGEGT. The germline V and J ends were trimmed by 2 bases and 2 bases, with 9 bases remaining between them. The CDR3 nucleotides read TGTGCCAGCAGTTACGGCCGATATCAAGAGACCCAGTACTTC. Its translation: CASSYGRYQETQYF.

This rearrangement joins TRBV7-9 to TRBJ2-2; TRBD1 matches at 8 bases. With 3 bases clipped from V and 1 base from J, the junction kept 4 bases outside the gene matches. Germline CDR1 SEHNR, CDR2 FQNEAQ (reference sequence). The CDR3 totals 16 residues. The CDR3 loop reads CASSFEDRENTGELFF. CDR3 nucleotides: TGTGCCAGCAGCTTTGAGGACAGGGAGAACACCGGGGAGCTGTTTTTT. Complete variable domain (other parts from reference TRBV7-9 and TRBJ2-2): DTGVSQNPRHKITKRGQNVTFRCDPISEHNRLYWYRQTLGQGPEFLTYFQNEAQLEKSRLLSDRFSAERPKGSFSTLEIQRTEQGDSAMYLCASSFEDRENTGELFFGEGSRLTVL.

This chain uses TRBV9 with TRBJ2-7; TRBD1 agrees at 9 bases. Germline V gene lookup returns CDR1 SGDLS and CDR2 YYNGEE. The CDR3 extends over 14 amino acids. After removal of 5 bases from V and 0 bases from J, the junction contained 3 bases not matched to a gene. Here the CDR3 reads CASSWTGDSYEQYF. CDR3 coding DNA: TGTGCCAGCAGTTGGACAGGGGACTCCTACGAGCAGTACTTC.

This chain connects TRBV15 to TRBJ1-1; D gene unclear. The CDR3 has 13 amino acids. V dropped 3 bases and J dropped 6 bases, with 11 bases sitting between them. Germline values: CDR1 LNHNV, CDR2 YYDKDF (reference sequence). As DNA, the CDR3 is TGTGCCACCAGCAGGGAGGTTGGTTCTGAAGCTTTCTTT. Protein: CATSREVGSEAFF. Complete variable domain (other parts from reference TRBV15 and TRBJ1-1): DAMVIQNPRYQVTQFGKPVTLSCSQTLNHNVMYWYQQKSSQAPKLLFHYYDKDFNNEADTPDNFQSRRPNTSFCFLDIRSPGLGDTAMYLCATSREVGSEAFFGQGTRLTVV.

V is TRBV7-3 and J is TRBJ2-3; D possibly corresponds to TRBD2 (5 bases). The CDR3 consists of 15 residues. V lost 5 bases and J lost 4, with 16 bases in between. Germline lookup yields CDR1 SGHTA and CDR2 FQGTGA. The chain's CDR3 is CASSPLGGSADTQYF. CDR3 sequence (DNA): TGTGCCAGCAGCCCCTTGGGCGGGTCCGCAGATACGCAGTATTTT.

This clone occurred a few times. The gene calls are TRBV15 and TRBJ1-3; 9 nucleotides line up with TRBD1. Germline CDR1 reads LNHNV; CDR2 reads YYDKDF (reference sequence). The CDR3 spans 15 residues. V shed 5 bases, J shed 2 bases, and the junction held 4 bases outside the gene matches. The CDR3 protein is CATSFRTGAGNTIYF. Here the CDR3 DNA reads TGTGCCACCAGCTTCCGGACAGGGGCTGGAAACACCATATATTTT. The complete variable domain, with remaining parts taken from reference TRBV15 and TRBJ1-3, reads DAMVIQNPRYQVTQFGKPVTLSCSQTLNHNVMYWYQQKSSQAPKLLFHYYDKDFNNEADTPDNFQSRRPNTSFCFLDIRSPGLGDTAMYLCATSFRTGAGNTIYFGEGSWLTVV.

The CDR3 DNA reads TGCGCCAGCAGCTTGGGGACAGGGGAACGAGAGACCCAGTACTTC. Translation: CASSLGTGERETQYF. J is TRBJ2-5 and V is TRBV5-1, with 9 bases that match TRBD1. The ends lost 0 bases at V and 4 bases at J; junction bases unmatched: 4. CDR1 is SGHRS and CDR2 is YFSETQ in the germline V gene. The CDR3 runs to 15 residues.

This clone appeared a single time. The chain couples TRBV19 to TRBJ2-1; 8 bases are shared with TRBD1. After removal of 3 bases from V and 4 bases from J, the junction contained 8 bases not matched to a gene. Germline V CDR1 and CDR2: LNHDA, SQIVND (reference sequence). The CDR3 length is 16 residues. CDR3 sequence: CASSITAGGLYNEQFF. In DNA, the CDR3 is TGTGCCAGTAGTATTACCGCAGGGGGCCTGTACAATGAGCAGTTCTTC.

This rearrangement joins TRBV2 to TRBJ1-1; a possible D gene is TRBD1 (5 bases). The germline CDR1 and CDR2 sequences are SNHLY and FYNNEI. The length of the CDR3 is 13 residues. Trimming shortened V by 11 bases and J by 11 bases, and 24 bases separated the two germline ends. The CDR3 spells CAVPGTPSIGAFF. For the CDR3, the DNA is TGTGCCGTCCCCGGGACTCCGTCTATCGGGGCTTTCTTT. Drawing the rest from reference TRBV2 and TRBJ1-1, the complete variable domain is EPEVTQTPSHQVTQMGQEVILRCVPISNHLYFYWYRQILGQKVEFLVSFYNNEISEKSEIFDDQFSVERPDGSNFTLKIRSTKLEDSAMYFCAVPGTPSIGAFFGQGTRLTVV.

This chain joins TRBV2 and TRBJ2-1; D is perhaps TRBD2 (5 bases). V lost 8 bases and J 6 bases, leaving 11 bases between the germline ends. From germline, CDR1 is SNHLY and CDR2 FYNNEI. The CDR3 sequence is 12 residues long. CDR3 protein: CASLKLGNEQFF. The DNA of the CDR3 is TGTGCCAGCCTGAAACTAGGCAATGAGCAGTTCTTC.

V gene TRBV6-5 combines with J gene TRBJ1-2; a weak D match, TRBD1 (5 bases). V shed 0 bases and J shed 3 bases, with 14 bases lying between them. The CDR3 extends over 16 amino acids. CDR1 is MNHEY and CDR2 is SVGAGI in the germline V gene. The CDR3 region has the DNA TGTGCCAGCAGTTACTCCGCAGGGTTGTTTGACTATGGCTACACCTTC. Its protein is CASSYSAGLFDYGYTF.

The gene calls are TRBV19 and TRBJ1-3; 8 bases align to TRBD1. V was pared by 3 bases and J by 9 bases, with 10 bases of the junction left unmatched. The CDR3 extends over 15 amino acids. CDR1 LNHDA and CDR2 SQIVND come from the germline V gene (reference sequence). The CDR3 sequence is CASSIGTGAGSTIYF. CDR3 nucleotide sequence: TGTGCCAGTAGTATCGGGACAGGAGCTGGTAGCACCATATATTTT.

The chain employs TRBV29-1 and TRBJ1-1, with D tentatively TRBD1 (5 bases). V lost 5 bases and J 3 bases, leaving 10 bases between the germline ends. The CDR3 runs to 12 residues. Per germline, CDR1 SQVTM and CDR2 ANQGSEA. CDR3 loop: CSVLTVYTEAFF. The DNA for the CDR3 is TGCAGCGTTTTGACAGTTTACACTGAAGCTTTCTTT.